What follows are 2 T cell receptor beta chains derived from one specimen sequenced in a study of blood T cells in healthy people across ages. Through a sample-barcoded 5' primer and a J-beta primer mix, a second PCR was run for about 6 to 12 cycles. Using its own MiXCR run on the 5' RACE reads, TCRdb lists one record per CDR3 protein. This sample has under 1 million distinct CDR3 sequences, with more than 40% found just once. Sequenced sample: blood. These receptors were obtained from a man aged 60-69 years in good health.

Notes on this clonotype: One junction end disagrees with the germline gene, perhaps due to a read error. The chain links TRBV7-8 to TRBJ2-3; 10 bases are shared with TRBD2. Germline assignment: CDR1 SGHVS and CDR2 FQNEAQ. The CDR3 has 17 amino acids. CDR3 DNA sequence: TGTGCCGGCAGCTTAGAATCTAGCGGGGGACTCACAGATACGCAGTATTTT. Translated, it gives CAGSLESSGGLTDTQYF.

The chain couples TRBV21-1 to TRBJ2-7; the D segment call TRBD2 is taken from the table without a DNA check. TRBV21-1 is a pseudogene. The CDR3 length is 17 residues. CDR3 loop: CASSKGASSGDSYEQYF. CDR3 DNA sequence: TGTGCCAGCAGCAAAGGGGCGTCTAGCGGGGACTCCTACGAGCAGTACTTC.